Below, 32 T cell receptor beta chains from the same sample are listed, as sequenced in a study of OX40 agonist ivuxolimab in advanced cancers. Method: immunoSEQ multiplex PCR; TCRdb's copy keeps in-frame clones and lacks some. The repertoire holds about 73,000 clones, with roughly 90% as singletons. Specimen: CD4+ or CD8+ T cells sorted from blood, collected in a trial of the OX40 agonist ivuxolimab. Receptors originate from an adult with an advanced solid tumor such as melanoma, head and neck, liver or kidney cancer.

This clone has more than one count but fewer than ten. The J gene is TRBJ1-2, the V gene TRBV7-9; D perhaps matches TRBD1 (5 bases). The V gene lost 6 bases and the J gene lost 8 bases, with 13 bases spanning the gap. Germline-derived CDR1 and CDR2 are SEHNR and FQNEAQ (reference sequence). The CDR3 totals 12 residues. CDR3 bases: TGTGCCAGCAGAATCGACAGTGAAGGCTACACCTTC. Its translation is CASRIDSEGYTF.

This chain connects TRBV6-1 to TRBJ1-1; unclear D gene. CDR3 length: 15 residues. Germline CDR1 MNHNS, CDR2 SASEGT. Trimming left V 2 bases short and J 0 bases short, with 10 bases between. CDR3 nucleotide sequence: TGTGCCAGCAGTGAAAGTTTAGGGATGAACACTGAAGCTTTCTTT. Translated, it gives CASSESLGMNTEAFF.

The chain has TRBV4-3 and TRBJ1-5, with TRBD1 as a possible D gene (6 bases). Germline V lookup: CDR1 LGHNA, CDR2 YSLEER. The CDR3 covers 15 residues. V was cut by 2 bases and J by 3 bases, with 11 bases left in between. The CDR3 DNA reads TGCGCCAGCAGCCAATCCGGGGGCCTCAATCAGCCCCAGCATTTT. It is translated as CASSQSGGLNQPQHF.

V gene TRBV9 combines with J gene TRBJ1-1; tentatively, D is TRBD1 (5 bases). CDR3 length equals 14 residues. Germline values: CDR1 SGDLS, CDR2 YYNGEE. V lost 2 bases to trimming and J lost 3 bases, with 11 bases between them. CDR3 amino acids: CASSVGGTDTEAFF. In DNA, the CDR3 is TGTGCCAGCAGCGTTGGGGGAACAGACACTGAAGCTTTCTTT.

The chain is built from TRBV6-5 and TRBJ2-7, with TRBD2 matching 9 bases. From germline, CDR1 is MNHEY and CDR2 SVGAGI. The CDR3 runs to 15 residues. J gave up 2 bases and V 5 bases, and 7 bases lay outside the gene matches. The CDR3 sequence is CASSTRLAEAYEQYF. In DNA, the CDR3 is TGTGCCAGCAGTACCAGACTAGCGGAGGCCTACGAGCAGTACTTC.

V is TRBV9 and J is TRBJ1-2; D is perhaps TRBD1 (5 bases). This CDR3 region has 15 residues. The V and J ends lost 0 bases and 4 bases respectively, with 13 bases between them. Germline lookup yields CDR1 SGDLS and CDR2 YYNGEE. The CDR3 here is CASSVDGGVGYGYTF. DNA of the CDR3: TGTGCCAGCAGCGTAGACGGAGGGGTGGGCTATGGCTACACCTTC.

This clone has only one observation. V and J are TRBV5-6 and TRBJ2-4, with D unresolved. Germline CDR1 reads SGHDT; CDR2 reads YYEEEE. The CDR3 runs 12 residues. V gave up 5 bases and J gave up 8 bases, with 11 bases separating them. The CDR3 region is CASSQGVDIQYF. The CDR3 nucleotides are TGTGCCAGCAGTCAAGGTGTAGACATTCAGTACTTC.

V is TRBV21-1 and J is TRBJ1-3; the table calls TRBD1, which could not be checked here. TRBV21-1 is an annotated pseudogene. This CDR3 spans 15 amino acids. This CDR3 reads CASSKARDRVPPIYF. The CDR3 coding sequence is TGTGCCAGCAGCAAAGCGAGGGACAGGGTCCCCCCCATATATTTT.

V gene TRBV6-1 combines with J gene TRBJ1-1; D unclear. Germline CDR1 MNHNS, CDR2 SASEGT. Trimming took 0 bases from V and 3 from J, leaving 5 bases between them. The CDR3 contains 13 residues. This chain's CDR3 is CASSEARHTEAFF. Here the CDR3 DNA reads TGTGCCAGCAGTGAAGCTCGGCACACTGAAGCTTTCTTT.

The rearrangement links TRBV4-2 to TRBJ2-7, with TRBD2 matching over 8 bases. The germline CDR1 and CDR2 sequences are LGHNA and YNFKEQ. The CDR3 is 17 residues long. V was pared by 1 base and J by 4 bases, with 12 bases of the junction left unmatched. The chain's CDR3 is CASSQASSPGLVYEQYF. The DNA of the CDR3 is TGTGCCAGCAGCCAAGCATCCAGCCCGGGACTAGTATACGAGCAGTACTTC.

This chain uses TRBV5-6 with TRBJ2-7; D may be TRBD1 or TRBD2 (5 bases each). The germline V gene encodes CDR1 SGHDT and CDR2 YYEEEE. CDR3 length: 14 amino acids. Trimming pared 1 base from V and 5 bases from J, leaving 13 bases between. Written as DNA, the CDR3 is TGTGCCAGCAGCTTGACGGGGTGGGGCAACGAGCAGTACTTC. Translated, it gives CASSLTGWGNEQYF. The variable domain in full, with the rest retrieved from reference TRBV5-6 and TRBJ2-7, is DAGVTQSPTHLIKTRGQQVTLRCSPKSGHDTVSWYQQALGQGPQFIFQYYEEEERQRGNFPDRFSGHQFPNYSSELNVNALLLGDSALYLCASSLTGWGNEQYFGPGTRLTVT.

The chain combines TRBV7-3 with TRBJ1-1, with D uncertain. The CDR3 loop spans 13 amino acids. Germline CDR1 SGHTA, CDR2 FQGTGA. V shed 6 bases and J shed 0 bases, with 8 bases lying between them. As DNA, the CDR3 is TGTGCCAGCAGTTTTAGGTTGAACACTGAAGCTTTCTTT. Protein product: CASSFRLNTEAFF.

This sequence joins TRBV6-5 and TRBJ2-1; D might be TRBD1 or TRBD2, each matching 5 bases. With 1 base removed from V and 3 bases from J, the gap between germline ends came to 7 bases. CDR1 and CDR2 from the germline V gene are MNHEY and SVGAGI. This CDR3 region has 14 residues. This CDR3 reads CASSYWDDYNEQFF. The CDR3 DNA follows: TGTGCCAGCAGTTACTGGGACGACTACAATGAGCAGTTCTTC.

This rearrangement joins TRBV4-1 to TRBJ1-1, with TRBD1 matching over 7 bases. V was pared by 3 bases and J by 1 base, with 5 bases of the junction left unmatched. The CDR3 spans 15 residues. Germline CDR1 reads MGHRA; CDR2 reads YSYEKL. The CDR3 nucleotides read TGCGCCAGCAGCCAGGGGGGACAGCCGAACACTGAAGCTTTCTTT. This sequence encodes CASSQGGQPNTEAFF.

The chain joins TRBV7-6 to TRBJ2-2, with 11 bases matching TRBD1. This CDR3 spans 17 amino acids. The germline V gene has CDR1 SGHVS and CDR2 FNYEAQ. Unmatched junction bases numbered 4, after V lost 3 bases and J lost 1 base. The CDR3 sequence: CASSFSGTGGNTGELFF. The CDR3 coding sequence is TGTGCCAGCAGCTTTTCCGGGACAGGGGGGAACACCGGGGAGCTGTTTTTT.

This clone has a single count. V is TRBV9 and J is TRBJ2-3; weak D call: TRBD2 (7 bases). The CDR3 runs to 17 residues. Per the germline V gene, CDR1 is SGDLS and CDR2 is YYNGEE. Trimming cost V 4 bases and J 3 bases, with 21 bases left between them. For the CDR3, the DNA is TGTGCCAGCAGCATGCCCTTGCGGGGGCCTATGACAGATACGCAGTATTTT. It translates to CASSMPLRGPMTDTQYF.

Details on this clone: Sequence at one end of the junction differs from germline and may be a read error. The V and J genes are TRBV7-7 and TRBJ2-5; TRBD1 matches at 7 bases. The V gene's germline CDR1 is SSHAT and CDR2 FNYEAQ (reference sequence). The CDR3 spans 14 residues. In DNA, the CDR3 is TGTGCTAGCAGCTCCGGGACAGCTAAGGAGACCCAGTACTTC. Residues: CASSSGTAKETQYF.

This clone was seen only once. V usage is TRBV6-5 and J usage is TRBJ2-3; 10 bases line up with TRBD2. CDR1 is MNHEY, CDR2 SVGAGI, per germline. CDR3 length: 15 residues. V trimming: 1 base; J trimming: 11 bases; junction bases outside the gene matches: 9. DNA of the CDR3: TGTGCCAGCAGTTACTGGTCTAGCGGGGGATTTAGGCAGTATTTT. The encoded protein is CASSYWSSGGFRQYF.

The J gene is TRBJ2-4, the V gene TRBV5-1; no firm D call. This CDR3 comprises 13 residues. CDR1 and CDR2 from the germline V gene are SGHRS and YFSETQ. Trimming cost V 3 bases and J 8 bases, with 12 bases left between them. CDR3 residues: CASSSDLWDIQYF. The CDR3 bases are TGCGCCAGCAGCTCGGACCTATGGGACATTCAGTACTTC. Variable domain in full (rest from reference TRBV5-1 and TRBJ2-4): KAGVTQTPRYLIKTRGQQVTLSCSPISGHRSVSWYQQTPGQGLQFLFEYFSETQRNKGNFPGRFSGRQFSNSRSEMNVSTLELGDSALYLCASSSDLWDIQYFGAGTRLSVL.

This chain uses TRBV2 with TRBJ2-1; no clear D. Germline V CDR1 and CDR2: SNHLY, FYNNEI. Trimming took off 7 bases at V and 10 bases at J, with 5 bases between the two ends. The CDR3 loop spans 9 amino acids. Here the CDR3 DNA reads TGTGCCAGCACGGGCGAGCAGTTCTTC. It translates to CASTGEQFF.

In its sample, this clone was seen once. The genes are TRBV27 and TRBJ2-1; 13 positions match TRBD2. Germline V gene lookup returns CDR1 MNHEY and CDR2 SMNVEV (reference sequence). Unmatched junction bases numbered 10, after V lost 5 bases and J lost 6 bases. The CDR3 has 17 amino acids. This CDR3 reads CASSTGLAGVSPNEQFF. CDR3 nucleotides: TGTGCCAGCAGTACCGGACTAGCGGGGGTGTCTCCCAATGAGCAGTTCTTC.

V is TRBV4-3 and J is TRBJ1-6; D is undetermined. The CDR3 runs to 16 residues. Trimming shortened V by 4 bases and J by 0 bases, and 10 bases separated the two germline ends. CDR1 is LGHNA, CDR2 YSLEER, per germline. The CDR3, as DNA: TGCGCCAGCAGCCCCTCCCGATTCTCCTATAATTCACCCCTCCACTTT. This translates into CASSPSRFSYNSPLHF.

The V call is TRBV4-3, the J call TRBJ2-7; the D gene is possibly TRBD1 (5 bases). The CDR3 consists of 15 residues. V was cut by 1 base and J by 2 bases, with 12 bases left in between. CDR1 and CDR2 from the germline V gene are LGHNA and YSLEER. The CDR3 loop is CASSQGLQAPYEQYF. DNA for the CDR3: TGCGCCAGCAGCCAAGGGTTACAGGCCCCCTACGAGCAGTACTTC.

The rearrangement links TRBV6-5 to TRBJ2-5; no firm D call. This CDR3 is 15 amino acids long. Between the trimmed V and J ends, which lost 2 bases and 5 bases, there was a span of 15 bases. In germline, CDR1 is MNHEY, CDR2 SVGAGI. CDR3 nucleotide sequence: TGTGCCAGCAGTTACACCCAGCGTGCCGGGGAGACCCAGTACTTC. It specifies CASSYTQRAGETQYF.

The table lists this clone with a count of one. This chain links TRBV29-1 with TRBJ2-3; D uncertain. This CDR3 comprises 14 residues. The germline V and J ends were trimmed by 3 bases and 1 base, with 11 bases remaining between them. Germline V gives CDR1 SQVTM, CDR2 ANQGSEA. CDR3: CSVEWLEGTDTQYF. CDR3 DNA: TGCAGCGTTGAGTGGCTAGAGGGCACAGATACGCAGTATTTT.

This clone turned up a few times. The V call is TRBV19, the J call TRBJ2-7, with D hard to call. Between the trimmed V and J ends, which lost 5 bases and 2 bases, there was a span of 13 bases. Per germline, CDR1 LNHDA and CDR2 SQIVND (reference sequence). This CDR3 region has 14 residues. The CDR3 loop is CASSPDQVAYEQYF. The CDR3 DNA sequence: TGTGCCAGTAGTCCGGACCAGGTGGCCTACGAGCAGTACTTC.

This chain uses TRBV13 with TRBJ2-3, with 7 positions matching TRBD1. V shed 5 bases, J shed 1 base, and the junction held 9 bases outside the gene matches. In germline, CDR1 is PRHDT, CDR2 FYEKMQ (reference sequence). The CDR3 sequence is 16 residues long. The DNA of the CDR3 is TGTGCCAGCAGCACCAACAGGGGCACGGGCACAGATACGCAGTATTTT. Residues: CASSTNRGTGTDTQYF. Based on the CDR3 plus reference TRBV13 and TRBJ2-3, the full variable domain is AAGVIQSPRHLIKEKRETATLKCYPIPRHDTVYWYQQGPGQDPQFLISFYEKMQSDKGSIPDRFSAQQFSDYHSELNMSSLELGDSALYFCASSTNRGTGTDTQYFGPGTRLTVL.

The CDR3 loop reads CASASERGISYEQYF. The CDR3 DNA is TGCGCCAGCGCGAGCGAGAGGGGAATATCCTACGAGCAGTACTTC. This sequence joins TRBV5-1 and TRBJ2-7; the D call may be TRBD1 or TRBD2 (5 bases each). V was shortened by 7 bases and J by 1 base, with 18 bases between the two germline ends. CDR1 is SGHRS, CDR2 YFSETQ, per germline. This CDR3 has 15 amino acids.

The J gene is TRBJ1-3, the V gene TRBV2; a weak D match, TRBD1 (5 bases). This CDR3 has 15 amino acids. Trimming stripped 6 bases from V and 0 bases from J, with 12 bases between. Germline lookup yields CDR1 SNHLY and CDR2 FYNNEI. Here the CDR3 reads CASRWTGVSGNTIYF. The DNA of the CDR3 is TGTGCCAGCAGGTGGACGGGGGTCTCTGGAAACACCATATATTTT.

The rearrangement links TRBV7-9 to TRBJ2-6; D perhaps matches TRBD2 (6 bases). Germline loops: CDR1 SEHNR, CDR2 FQNEAQ (reference sequence). Trimming removed 5 bases from V and 1 base from J, with 9 bases in between. CDR3 length: 15 amino acids. The CDR3 loop is CASSGSGSGANVLTF. The CDR3 DNA reads as TGTGCCAGCAGCGGCAGCGGGTCTGGGGCCAACGTCCTGACTTTC. The full variable domain, with the rest looked up from reference TRBV7-9 and TRBJ2-6, is DTGVSQNPRHKITKRGQNVTFRCDPISEHNRLYWYRQTLGQGPEFLTYFQNEAQLEKSRLLSDRFSAERPKGSFSTLEIQRTEQGDSAMYLCASSGSGSGANVLTFGAGSRLTVL.

The chain joins TRBV4-1 to TRBJ1-1, with a weak D call TRBD1 (5 bases). The CDR3 contains 14 residues. Trimming took off 0 bases at V and 4 bases at J, with 9 bases between the two ends. CDR1 MGHRA and CDR2 YSYEKL come from the germline V gene. The CDR3 protein is CASSQEGGGTEAFF. Written as DNA, the CDR3 is TGCGCCAGCAGCCAAGAGGGCGGGGGCACTGAAGCTTTCTTT.

V is TRBV7-6 and J is TRBJ2-7; TRBD2 aligns across 14 bases. Germline loops: CDR1 SGHVS, CDR2 FNYEAQ. The ends lost 5 bases at V and 7 bases at J; junction bases unmatched: 7. The CDR3 loop spans 15 amino acids. The CDR3 reads CASSARLAGGHEQYF. The CDR3 DNA reads TGTGCCAGCAGCGCCCGACTAGCGGGGGGGCATGAGCAGTACTTC.